Included here is one T cell receptor (beta chain) sequence, with context. Deletions cut 4 bases from V and 7 bases from J, with 10 bases between. Per the germline V gene, CDR1 is MNHEY and CDR2 is SMNVEV (reference sequence). The CDR3 has 13 residues. This entry comes from a study of blood T cell repertoires in COVID-19. Original processing methods: The authors estimated nucleated cell counts from reference gene primer amplification. The protocol was immunoSEQ multiplex PCR, while the TCRdb copy is restricted to in-frame clones and leaves out a portion. Clonal size and the V and J genes are those of that table, whereas D and trimming came from the DNA. Among roughly 250,000 clones, about 80% were seen once, and the ten largest hold approximately 14%.

The sequenced sample consisted of peripheral blood. The chain combines TRBV27 with TRBJ1-4; weak D call: TRBD1 (5 bases). This receptor was taken from a person aged 70 to 80 with COVID-19, enrolled during active disease. Here the CDR3 DNA reads TGTGCCAGCAGTTCCCAGGGCGGTGAAAAACTGTTTTTT. Translated, it gives CASSSQGGEKLFF.